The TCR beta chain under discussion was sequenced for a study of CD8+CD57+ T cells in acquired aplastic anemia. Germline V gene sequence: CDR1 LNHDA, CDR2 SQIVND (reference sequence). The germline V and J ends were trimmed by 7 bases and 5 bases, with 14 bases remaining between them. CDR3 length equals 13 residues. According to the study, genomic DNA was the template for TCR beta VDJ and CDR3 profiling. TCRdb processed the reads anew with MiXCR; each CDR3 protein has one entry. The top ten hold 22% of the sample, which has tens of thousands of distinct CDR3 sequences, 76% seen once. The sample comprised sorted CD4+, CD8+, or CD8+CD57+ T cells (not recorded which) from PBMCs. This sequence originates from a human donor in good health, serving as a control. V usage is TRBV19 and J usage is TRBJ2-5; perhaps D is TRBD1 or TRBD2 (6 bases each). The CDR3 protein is CASKGGRWETQYF. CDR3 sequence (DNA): TGTGCCAGTAAAGGGGGGCGATGGGAGACCCAGTACTTC.